This TCR beta chain was retrieved from a study of regulatory T cells in long-lasting Graves disease. Time point denoted: persistent/refractory GD, antithyroid drugs over 5 years with positive TRAb. With RNA extracted from PBMCs as input, the TCR library was made. Arm-PCR of CDR3 regions and iRepertoire HTBI primers were used to build TCR beta libraries. MiXCR, applied by TCRdb to the multiplex PCR reads, yields one record per CDR3 protein. The sample yields approximately 360,000 distinct CDR3 sequences, more than 20% seen once. CDR1 and CDR2 from the germline V gene are SGHNT and YENEEA. The V gene lost 4 bases and the J gene lost 0 bases, with 10 bases spanning the gap. The CDR3 loop spans 15 amino acids.

Sequencing was performed on peripheral blood mononuclear cells (PBMCs), taken when the disease was refractory, from a patient treated with antithyroid drugs. This TCR came from a woman in her thirties or forties with Graves disease. The chain combines TRBV11-3 with TRBJ2-1; D is unresolved. The CDR3 loop reads CASSSGPISYNEQFF. CDR3 nucleotide sequence: TGTGCCAGCAGCTCGGGCCCCATCTCCTACAATGAGCAGTTCTTC.